These 14 T cell receptor beta chains originate from one sample sequenced in a study of identifying expanded T cells in peripheral blood. The data were produced by immunoSEQ multiplex PCR, yet TCRdb's version contains in-frame clones alone and is incomplete. The sample yields about 90,000 clones, approximately 86% seen once. Sequencing was done on a sample of blood. The receptors here all came from a person aged 18 to 70 in good health.

This rearrangement joins TRBV5-4 to TRBJ1-1; 8 bases are a match to TRBD1. The V gene end was trimmed by 3 bases and the J gene end by 1 base; junction bases not matched to a gene: 2. CDR3 size: 14 residues. From germline, CDR1 is SGHNT and CDR2 YYREEE (reference sequence). The CDR3 region has the DNA TGTGCCAGCAGCTCGGGACAGGAGAACACTGAAGCTTTCTTT. It yields the protein CASSSGQENTEAFF.

The chain combines TRBV19 with TRBJ1-2; possibly TRBD1 for D (5 bases). Trimming removed 0 bases at V and 7 bases at J, with 12 bases between. CDR3 length equals 14 residues. In germline, CDR1 is LNHDA, CDR2 SQIVND (reference sequence). The CDR3 DNA reads TGTGCCAGTAGTATAGAGCGGCAGGGAGGTGGCTACACCTTC. Its translation: CASSIERQGGGYTF.

This rearrangement joins TRBV9 to TRBJ1-6, with a tentative D call TRBD1 (5 bases). Germline assignment: CDR1 SGDLS and CDR2 YYNGEE. The CDR3 extends over 17 amino acids. Trimming removed 3 bases from V and 0 bases from J, with 13 bases in between. The chain's CDR3 is CASSASLGGSYNSPLHF. The CDR3 nucleotides read TGTGCCAGCAGCGCCAGCTTGGGGGGCTCCTATAATTCACCCCTCCACTTT.

The chain couples TRBV10-1 to TRBJ1-1; D perhaps matches TRBD1 (5 bases). The CDR3 contains 14 residues. The germline gives CDR1 WNHNN, CDR2 SYGVQD (reference sequence). V was pared by 6 bases and J by 5 bases, with 16 bases between. The CDR3 bases are TGCGCCAGCAGCCCCGCGGGACGGGGAACTGAAGCTTTCTTT. Translating it yields CASSPAGRGTEAFF.

The genes are TRBV28 and TRBJ2-7; D may be TRBD1 (6 bases). The CDR3 is made up of 14 amino acids. V shed 6 bases and J shed 5 bases, with 17 bases lying between them. Germline-derived CDR1 and CDR2 are MDHEN and SYDVKM. As DNA, the CDR3 is TGTGCCAGCAGCAAAGGGACACGGGTCCACGAGCAGTACTTC. Its protein product is CASSKGTRVHEQYF.

The rearrangement links TRBV6-1 to TRBJ1-1; 7 nucleotides agree with TRBD1. Germline V gene sequence: CDR1 MNHNS, CDR2 SASEGT. The CDR3 runs to 12 residues. J lost 7 bases, V lost 6 bases, and 5 bases had no gene match. The CDR3 sequence: CASSRGDSEAFF. The CDR3 nucleotides are TGTGCCAGCAGCAGGGGGGACAGTGAAGCTTTCTTT.

The gene calls are TRBV29-1 and TRBJ1-2; no reliable D call. V was cut by 2 bases and J by 0 bases, with 7 bases left in between. The CDR3 extends over 13 amino acids. CDR1 is SQVTM, CDR2 ANQGSEA, per germline. CDR3: CSVEKGANYGYTF. The DNA of the CDR3 is TGCAGCGTTGAAAAGGGAGCTAACTATGGCTACACCTTC.

The CDR3 sequence: CASSRRLAGGHEQFF. CDR3 nucleotides: TGCGCCAGCAGTCGACGACTAGCGGGGGGCCATGAGCAGTTCTTC. This chain joins TRBV5-1 and TRBJ2-1; 13 bases map to TRBD2. J was trimmed by 8 bases and V by 5 bases; bases with no gene match: 7. The CDR3 loop spans 15 amino acids. The V gene's germline CDR1 is SGHRS and CDR2 YFSETQ.

This clone was counted between two and nine times. V is TRBV6-6 and J is TRBJ1-1; D remains unclear. V lost 2 bases and J lost 1, with 14 bases in between. This CDR3 region has 16 residues. The germline gives CDR1 MNHNY, CDR2 SVGAGI (reference sequence). The CDR3 nucleotides are TGTGCCAGCAGTTACCCTCAACGGGCAGGGAACACTGAAGCTTTCTTT. Its protein is CASSYPQRAGNTEAFF.

J is TRBJ1-3 and V is TRBV6-6; D remains ambiguous. The germline gives CDR1 MNHNY, CDR2 SVGAGI (reference sequence). The CDR3 covers 15 residues. The germline V and J ends were trimmed by 4 bases and 0 bases, with 10 bases remaining between them. CDR3 sequence (DNA): TGTGCCAGCAGTTCTGAACAAAACTCTGGAAACACCATATATTTT. Translated: CASSSEQNSGNTIYF.

The rearrangement links TRBV4-3 to TRBJ2-7, with 10 positions matching TRBD2. Germline CDR1 reads LGHNA; CDR2 reads YSLEER. Trimming cost V 2 bases and J 4 bases; bases outside gene matches: 5. The CDR3 sequence is 15 residues long. CDR3 region: CASSQRLAGVYEQYF. Here the CDR3 DNA reads TGCGCCAGCAGCCAAAGGCTAGCGGGAGTTTACGAGCAGTACTTC.

This clone appeared a single time. The genes are TRBV5-6 and TRBJ2-6; maybe TRBD1 (6 bases). V lost 3 bases, J lost 6 bases, and 25 bases lay in between. There are 19 residues in the CDR3. CDR1 is SGHDT, CDR2 YYEEEE, per germline. The CDR3 is CASSSGGGPLPESANVLTF. Here the CDR3 DNA reads TGTGCCAGCAGCTCTGGTGGGGGCCCTCTCCCTGAGTCGGCCAACGTCCTGACTTTC. Drawing the rest from reference TRBV5-6 and TRBJ2-6, the complete variable domain is DAGVTQSPTHLIKTRGQQVTLRCSPKSGHDTVSWYQQALGQGPQFIFQYYEEEERQRGNFPDRFSGHQFPNYSSELNVNALLLGDSALYLCASSSGGGPLPESANVLTFGAGSRLTVL.

The chain couples TRBV29-1 to TRBJ1-2, with 9 bases fitting TRBD1. The germline V gene encodes CDR1 SQVTM and CDR2 ANQGSEA. This CDR3 is built from 15 residues. V lost 3 bases and J lost 4; bases outside the gene matches: 9. CDR3 sequence reads: CSVERGTGHSYGYTF. CDR3 DNA sequence: TGCAGCGTTGAGAGGGGGACAGGGCACAGCTATGGCTACACCTTC.

The chain uses TRBV5-1 and TRBJ1-2; D is uncertain. The V gene's germline CDR1 is SGHRS and CDR2 YFSETQ. Between the trimmed V and J ends, which lost 4 bases and 2 bases, there was a span of 15 bases. The CDR3 runs 15 residues. CDR3: CASSRRTGSNYGYTF. The CDR3 nucleotides are TGCGCCAGCAGCCGCAGGACGGGCTCCAACTATGGCTACACCTTC.